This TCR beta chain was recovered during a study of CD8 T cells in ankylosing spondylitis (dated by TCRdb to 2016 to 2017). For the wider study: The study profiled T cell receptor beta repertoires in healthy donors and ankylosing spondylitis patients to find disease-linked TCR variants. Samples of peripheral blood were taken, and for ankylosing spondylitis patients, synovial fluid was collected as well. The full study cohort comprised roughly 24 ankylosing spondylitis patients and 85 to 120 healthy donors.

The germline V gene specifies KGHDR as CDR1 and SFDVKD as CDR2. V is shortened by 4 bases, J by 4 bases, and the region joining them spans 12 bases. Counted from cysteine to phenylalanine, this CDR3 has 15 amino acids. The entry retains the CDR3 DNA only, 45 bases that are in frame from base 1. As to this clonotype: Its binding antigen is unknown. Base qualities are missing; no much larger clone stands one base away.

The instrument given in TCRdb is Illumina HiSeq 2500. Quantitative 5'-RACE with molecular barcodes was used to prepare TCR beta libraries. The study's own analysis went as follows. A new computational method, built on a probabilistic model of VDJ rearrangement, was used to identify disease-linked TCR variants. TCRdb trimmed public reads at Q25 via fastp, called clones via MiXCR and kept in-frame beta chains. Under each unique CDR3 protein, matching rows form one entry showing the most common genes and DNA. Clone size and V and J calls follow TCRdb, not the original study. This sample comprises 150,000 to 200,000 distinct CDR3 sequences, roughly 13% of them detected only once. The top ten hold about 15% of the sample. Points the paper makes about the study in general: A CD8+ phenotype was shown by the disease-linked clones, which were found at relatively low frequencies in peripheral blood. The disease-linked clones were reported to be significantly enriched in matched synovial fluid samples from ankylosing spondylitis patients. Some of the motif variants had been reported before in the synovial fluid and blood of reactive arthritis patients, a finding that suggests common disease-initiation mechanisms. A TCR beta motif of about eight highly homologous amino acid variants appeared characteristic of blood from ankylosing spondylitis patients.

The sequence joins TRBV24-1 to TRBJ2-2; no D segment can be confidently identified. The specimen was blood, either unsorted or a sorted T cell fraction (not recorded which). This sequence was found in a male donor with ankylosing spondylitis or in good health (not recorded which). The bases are TGTGCCACCAGTGACCCAACGGGTGGCACCGGGGAGCTGTTTTTT. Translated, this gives CATSDPTGGTGELFF.